A selection of T cell receptor beta chains follows, all from one sample in a study of blood T cell repertoires in COVID-19. Sequencing used immunoSEQ multiplex PCR; TCRdb keeps in-frame clones, though not all of them. The table has under 150,000 clones, approximately 80% seen once. The sequencing sample was made of peripheral blood. Receptors originate from an older woman with active or convalescent COVID-19. The CDR3 runs from the conserved cysteine through the conserved F or W. The D gene is left open where the match is weak. A clone size is listed for some rows: how often the clone was seen (once, few, many), or a class if it is expanded.

d_call j_call v_call cdr3_length clone_size cdr3_aa cdr3_nt
NA TRBJ2-2 TRBV7-6 16 NA CASSLGSGGPTGELFF TGTGCCAGCAGCTTAGGGTCGGGGGGCCCCACCGGGGAGCTGTTTTTT
TRBD2 TRBJ2-4 TRBV5-1 15 NA CASSPTSGETNIQYF TGCGCCAGCAGCCCCACTAGCGGGGAAACGAACATTCAGTACTTC
TRBD1 TRBJ1-1 TRBV27 15 NA CASSYLGQENTEAFF TGTGCCAGCAGTTACCTAGGACAGGAGAACACTGAAGCTTTCTTT
NA TRBJ1-1 TRBV7-9 12 few CASSHQGPEAFF TGTGCCAGCAGTCATCAGGGGCCTGAAGCTTTCTTT
TRBD1 TRBJ1-6 TRBV20-1 11 NA CSARGQGPLHF TGCAGTGCTAGGGGACAGGGCCCCCTCCACTTT
NA TRBJ2-7 TRBV6-5 16 NA CASSYSTRLKSYEQYF TGTGCCAGCAGTTACTCTACCAGACTGAAGTCCTACGAGCAGTACTTC
NA TRBJ1-1 TRBV19 13 once CASTPGGITEAFF TGTGCCAGTACCCCGGGGGGGATCACTGAAGCTTTCTTT
NA TRBJ1-1 TRBV5-4 13 many CASSLLLNTEAFF TGTGCCAGCAGCTTGCTGTTGAACACTGAAGCTTTCTTT
TRBD1 TRBJ1-2 TRBV19 15 few CASGGLEGQAQTRSF TGTGCCAGTGGCGGACTGGAAGGACAGGCCCAAACTCGTTCTTTC
NA TRBJ1-2 TRBV10-3 16 once CAISESKTAPNYGYTF TGTGCCATCAGTGAGTCTAAAACAGCTCCTAACTATGGCTACACCTTC
TRBD1 TRBJ1-3 TRBV28 16 NA CASSLSAGGLGNTIYF TGTGCCAGCAGTTTATCGGCAGGGGGCTTAGGAAACACCATATATTTT
NA TRBJ2-7 TRBV28 14 NA CASSAHQGSYEQYF TGTGCCAGCAGTGCTCACCAGGGGAGCTACGAGCAGTACTTC
TRBD1 TRBJ1-1 TRBV7-3 14 NA CASSRDRVSTEAFF TGTGCCAGCAGCAGGGACAGAGTGAGCACTGAAGCTTTCTTT
NA TRBJ2-1 TRBV6-4 13 few CASSDSGGSEQFF TGTGCCAGCAGTGACTCGGGGGGAAGTGAGCAGTTCTTC
NA TRBJ1-1 TRBV28 13 NA CASSLLELAEAFF TGTGCCAGCAGTCTCCTAGAACTCGCTGAAGCTTTCTTT
NA TRBJ1-5 TRBV6-4 17 NA CASRYTGSHLGNQPQHF TGTGCCAGCAGATATACAGGGTCCCATTTGGGCAATCAGCCCCAGCATTTT
TRBD1 TRBJ1-5 TRBV28 18 NA CASSPRQGTAFQRQPQHF TGTGCCAGCAGTCCACGACAGGGGACCGCCTTCCAGCGGCAGCCCCAGCATTTT
TRBD2 TRBJ2-1 TRBV5-1 17 few CASSSGLAGGPRDEQFF TGCGCCAGCAGCTCGGGACTAGCGGGGGGGCCTAGGGATGAGCAGTTCTTC
NA TRBJ1-2 TRBV27 14 NA CASSLRPDNYGYTF TGTGCCAGCAGTTTGAGGCCAGATAACTATGGCTACACCTTC
TRBD2 TRBJ2-7 TRBV6-6 14 NA CASSQTSGSSEQYF TGTGCCAGCAGCCAGACTAGCGGGAGTAGCGAGCAGTACTTC
NA TRBJ2-3 TRBV6-1 15 NA CASSQASVGTDTQYF TGTGCCAGCAGTCAAGCTAGCGTAGGCACAGATACGCAGTATTTT
TRBD1 TRBJ2-5 TRBV4-2 18 few CASSQGDGTTGDQETQYF TGTGCCAGCAGCCAAGGGGATGGGACCACAGGGGACCAAGAGACCCAGTACTTC
TRBD2 TRBJ2-3 TRBV7-2 17 NA CASSLETGLAGEDTQYF TGTGCCAGCAGCTTAGAAACGGGACTAGCGGGAGAAGATACGCAGTATTTT
TRBD1 TRBJ1-2 TRBV19 13 NA CASHVDRAYGYTF TGTGCCAGCCACGTGGACAGGGCTTATGGCTACACCTTC
NA TRBJ2-3 TRBV19 15 NA CASSAPQRGTDTQYF TGTGCCAGTAGTGCCCCTCAGCGGGGCACAGATACGCAGTATTTT
NA TRBJ2-1 TRBV9 15 once CASSVVGSSYNEQFF TGTGCCAGCAGCGTAGTCGGGAGCTCCTACAATGAGCAGTTCTTC
NA TRBJ1-1 TRBV3-1/TRBV3-2 17 NA CASSQWGRGQLNTEAFF TGTGCCAGCAGCCAATGGGGCAGAGGACAATTAAACACTGAAGCTTTCTTT
TRBD1 TRBJ2-2 TRBV5-5 16 NA CASSPGQGAHFGELFF TGTGCCAGCAGCCCGGGACAGGGGGCGCATTTCGGGGAGCTGTTTTTT
NA TRBJ1-2 TRBV4-3 12 NA CASSQAGSGYTF TGCGCCAGCAGCCAAGCAGGGTCTGGCTACACCTTC
TRBD2 TRBJ2-3 TRBV5-6 14 NA CASSVSGSTDTQYF TGTGCCAGCAGCGTTAGCGGGAGCACAGATACGCAGTATTTT
TRBD2 TRBJ2-5 TRBV9 18 NA CASSVGSGRGVQPETQYF TGTGCCAGCAGCGTAGGATCTGGGAGGGGAGTCCAGCCAGAGACCCAGTACTTC
TRBD1 TRBJ1-5 TRBV24-1 14 NA CATSDGTANQPQHF TGTGCCACCAGTGATGGGACAGCTAATCAGCCCCAGCATTTT
TRBD2 TRBJ2-3 TRBV30 14 NA CAWSLSGSTDTQYF TGTGCCTGGAGTCTTAGCGGGAGTACAGATACGCAGTATTTT
NA TRBJ1-2 TRBV4-2 15 NA CASSQDFRGSLGYTF TGTGCCAGCAGCCAAGATTTCCGAGGTTCCCTCGGCTACACCTTC
NA TRBJ1-3 TRBV5-1 15 NA CASSLGTASGNTIYF TGCGCCAGCAGCTTGGGGACAGCCTCTGGAAACACCATATATTTT
NA TRBJ2-7 TRBV6-2/TRBV6-3 13 NA CASSILQGYEQYF TGTGCCAGCAGTATTTTACAGGGCTACGAGCAGTACTTC
NA TRBJ2-1 TRBV10-3 16 once CAISWGGIDTHNEQFF TGTGCCATCAGTTGGGGCGGGATAGACACCCACAATGAGCAGTTCTTC
NA TRBJ1-1 TRBV9 16 NA CASSHPVDSTWTEAFF TGTGCCAGCAGCCACCCGGTAGACTCCACGTGGACTGAAGCTTTCTTT
TRBD1 TRBJ1-3 TRBV5-6 14 NA CASSLTGEGNTIYF TGTGCCAGCAGCTTGACAGGGGAGGGAAACACCATATATTTT
NA TRBJ1-4 TRBV19 14 NA CASSGGQGREKLFF TGTGCCAGTAGTGGAGGTCAGGGGCGAGAAAAACTGTTTTTT
NA TRBJ2-2 TRBV5-1 13 few CASFGGWTGELFF TGCGCCAGCTTTGGAGGATGGACCGGGGAGCTGTTTTTT
TRBD1 TRBJ1-1 TRBV19 14 NA CASRDRGENTEAFF TGTGCCAGTAGAGACAGGGGGGAGAACACTGAAGCTTTCTTT
TRBD1 TRBJ1-3 TRBV7-2 17 NA CASSLTGGTGYRNTIYF TGTGCCAGCAGCTTAACAGGGGGGACAGGGTACAGAAACACCATATATTTT
NA TRBJ1-1 TRBV7-3 15 few CASSLKPRPDTEAFF TGTGCCAGCAGCTTAAAACCCCGTCCGGACACTGAAGCTTTCTTT